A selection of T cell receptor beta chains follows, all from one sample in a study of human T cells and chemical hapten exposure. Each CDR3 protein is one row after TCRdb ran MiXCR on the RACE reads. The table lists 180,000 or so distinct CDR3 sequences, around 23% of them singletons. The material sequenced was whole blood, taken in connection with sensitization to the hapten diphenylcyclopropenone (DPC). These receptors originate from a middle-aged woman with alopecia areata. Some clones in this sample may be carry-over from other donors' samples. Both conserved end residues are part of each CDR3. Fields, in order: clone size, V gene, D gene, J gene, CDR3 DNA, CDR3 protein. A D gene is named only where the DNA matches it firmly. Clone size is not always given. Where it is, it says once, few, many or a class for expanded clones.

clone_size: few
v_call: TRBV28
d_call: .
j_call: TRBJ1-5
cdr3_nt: TGTGCCAGCAGCCCCGTAGGGGCACAGGCCCAGCATTTT
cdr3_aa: CASSPVGAQAQHF

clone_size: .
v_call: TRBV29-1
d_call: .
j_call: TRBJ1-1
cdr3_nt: TGCAGCGTTGATAAGGGGGTTTCGGGCACTGAAGCTTTCTTT
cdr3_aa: CSVDKGVSGTEAFF

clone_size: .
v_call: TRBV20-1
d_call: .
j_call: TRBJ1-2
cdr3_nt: TGCAGTGCTAGTCATCCAGGGCACACCTTC
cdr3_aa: CSASHPGHTF

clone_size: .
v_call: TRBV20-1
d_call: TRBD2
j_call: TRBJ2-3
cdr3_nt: TGCAGTGCTAGAGATGCTAGCGGGTCAGATACGCAGTATTTT
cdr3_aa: CSARDASGSDTQYF

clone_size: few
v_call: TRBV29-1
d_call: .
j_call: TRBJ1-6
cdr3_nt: TGCAGCGTTGAAGTGAGGGAGCCCCTCCACTTT
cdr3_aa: CSVEVREPLHF

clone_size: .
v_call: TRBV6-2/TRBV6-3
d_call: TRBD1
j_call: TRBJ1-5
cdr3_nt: TGTGCCAGTTGGACAGGGGGTAATCAGCCCCAGCATTTT
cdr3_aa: CASWTGGNQPQHF

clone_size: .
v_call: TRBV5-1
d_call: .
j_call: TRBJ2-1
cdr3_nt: TGCGCCAGCAAGTCGGGCAATGAGCAGTTCTTC
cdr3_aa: CASKSGNEQFF

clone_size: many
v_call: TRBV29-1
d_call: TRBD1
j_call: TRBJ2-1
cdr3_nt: TGCAGCGCGGCGACAGGGGAGTACCGGGGTGAGCAGTTCTTC
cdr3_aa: CSAATGEYRGEQFF

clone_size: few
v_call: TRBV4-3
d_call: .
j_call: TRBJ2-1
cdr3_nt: TGCGCCAGCAGCCAAGATTACCTACAGATATACAATGAGCAGTTCTTC
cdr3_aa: CASSQDYLQIYNEQFF

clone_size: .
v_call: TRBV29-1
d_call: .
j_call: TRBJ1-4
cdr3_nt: TGCAGCGCTCGCACCGGCCCTATTGAAAAACTGTTTTTT
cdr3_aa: CSARTGPIEKLFF

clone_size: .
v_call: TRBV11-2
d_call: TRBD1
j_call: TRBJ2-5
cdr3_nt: TGTGCCAGCAGCTTAGATTTAATTAGGACAGGGGTACGGCAAGAGACCCAGTACTTC
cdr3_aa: CASSLDLIRTGVRQETQYF

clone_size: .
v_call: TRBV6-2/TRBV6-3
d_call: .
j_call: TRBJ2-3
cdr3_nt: TGTGCCAGCAGCCCGAAGGCGAGGAGTCGGCGCACAGATACGCAGTATTTT
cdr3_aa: CASSPKARSRRTDTQYF

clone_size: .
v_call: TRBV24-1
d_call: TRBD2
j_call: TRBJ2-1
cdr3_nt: TGTGCCACCAGTGACCGAGCGGGAGGGCCGGGATACAATGAGCAGTTCTTC
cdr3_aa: CATSDRAGGPGYNEQFF

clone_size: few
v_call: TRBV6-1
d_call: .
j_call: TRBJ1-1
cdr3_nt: TGTGCCAGCAGTGGGTCCAAAGAGGTAGCTTTCTTT
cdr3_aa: CASSGSKEVAFF

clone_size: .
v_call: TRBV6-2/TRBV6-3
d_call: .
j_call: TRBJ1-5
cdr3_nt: TGTGCCAGCAGCCTAACACCGGGACCCCGGAGGAGGATCAATCAGCCCCAGCATTTT
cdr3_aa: CASSLTPGPRRRINQPQHF

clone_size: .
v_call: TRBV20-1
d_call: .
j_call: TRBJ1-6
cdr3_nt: TGCAGTGCTAGAGGGGGTGGGGTCCCCTATTCACCCCTCCACTTT
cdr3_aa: CSARGGGVPYSPLHF

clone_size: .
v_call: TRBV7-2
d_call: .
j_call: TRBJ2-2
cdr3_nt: TGTGCCAGCAGCTTGTCAGCAGGTACCGGGGAGCTGTTTTTT
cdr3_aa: CASSLSAGTGELFF

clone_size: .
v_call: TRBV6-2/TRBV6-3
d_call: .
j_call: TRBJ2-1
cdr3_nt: TGTGCCAGCAGTTACTCCACCCCTAATGAGCAGTTCTTC
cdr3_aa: CASSYSTPNEQFF

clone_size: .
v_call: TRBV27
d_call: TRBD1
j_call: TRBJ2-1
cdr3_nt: TGTGCCAGCAGGGCCGGGACAGAGAGCTCCTACAATGAGCAGTTCTTC
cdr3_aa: CASRAGTESSYNEQFF

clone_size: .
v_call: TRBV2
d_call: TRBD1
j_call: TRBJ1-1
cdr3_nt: TGTGCCAGCAGTGTCGGGACAGGGGGCGAAGCTTTCTTT
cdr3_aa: CASSVGTGGEAFF

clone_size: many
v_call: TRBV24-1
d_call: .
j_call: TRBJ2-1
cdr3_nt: TGTGCCACCAGTGATCGGGACCTACTTTGGGATGAGCAGTTCTTC
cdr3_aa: CATSDRDLLWDEQFF

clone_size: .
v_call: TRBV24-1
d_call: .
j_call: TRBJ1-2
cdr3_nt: TGTGCCACCAGTTCGAGGGGTGGTCAGGGCTACACCTTC
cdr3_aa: CATSSRGGQGYTF

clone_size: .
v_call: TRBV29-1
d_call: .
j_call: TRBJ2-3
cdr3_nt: TGCAGCGTTGAAGTTGATGGGCGAAGGGAAGATACGCAGTATTTT
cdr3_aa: CSVEVDGRREDTQYF

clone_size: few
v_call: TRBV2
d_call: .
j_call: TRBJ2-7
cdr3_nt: TGTGCCAGCAGTGACCCCCTAGCCCGCGAGCAGTACTTC
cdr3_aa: CASSDPLAREQYF

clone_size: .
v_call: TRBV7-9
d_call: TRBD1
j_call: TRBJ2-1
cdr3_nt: TGTGCCAGCAGCTTAGGGACAGGGAGGCACAATGAGCAGTTCTTC
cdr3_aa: CASSLGTGRHNEQFF

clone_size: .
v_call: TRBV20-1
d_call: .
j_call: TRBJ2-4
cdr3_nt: TGCAGTGCTACCCAGGACGGAAAAAACATTCAGTACTTC
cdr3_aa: CSATQDGKNIQYF

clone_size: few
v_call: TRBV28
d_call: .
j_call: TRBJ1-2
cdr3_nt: TGTGCCAGCGGGGTTGGGTTTAACTATGGCTACACCTTC
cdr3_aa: CASGVGFNYGYTF

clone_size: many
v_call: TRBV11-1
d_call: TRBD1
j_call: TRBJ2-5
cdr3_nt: TGTGCCAGCAGCTTCCGACAGGGCCAAGAGACCCAGTACTTC
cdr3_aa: CASSFRQGQETQYF

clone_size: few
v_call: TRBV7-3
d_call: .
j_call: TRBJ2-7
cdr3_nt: TGTGCCAGCAGCGAGAATGGGGCAGGACTGGCCGAGCAGTACTTC
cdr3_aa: CASSENGAGLAEQYF

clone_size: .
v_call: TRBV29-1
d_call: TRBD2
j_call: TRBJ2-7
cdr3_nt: TGCAGCGTTCGTCTGCTAGCGGGAGAGCAGTACTTC
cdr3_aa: CSVRLLAGEQYF

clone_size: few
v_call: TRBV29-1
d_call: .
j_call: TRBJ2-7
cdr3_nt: TGCAGCGTTGTCAGGGACTACGAGCAGTACTTC
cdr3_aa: CSVVRDYEQYF

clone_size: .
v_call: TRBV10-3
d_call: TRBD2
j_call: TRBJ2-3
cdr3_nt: TGTGCCATCAGTGGTCTAGCGGGGACGACTCTCGGCACAGATACGCAGTATTTT
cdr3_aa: CAISGLAGTTLGTDTQYF

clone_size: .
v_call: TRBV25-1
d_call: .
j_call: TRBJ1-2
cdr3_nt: TGTGCCAGCAGCAGGGGTGACTATGGCTACACCTTC
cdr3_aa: CASSRGDYGYTF

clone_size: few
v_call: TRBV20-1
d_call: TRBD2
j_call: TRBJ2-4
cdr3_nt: TGCAGTGCTAGCCTCACTAGCGGGAACACCCAAAACATTCAGTACTTC
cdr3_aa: CSASLTSGNTQNIQYF

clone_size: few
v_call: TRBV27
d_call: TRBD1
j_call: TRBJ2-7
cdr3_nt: TGTGCCAGCAGTTTATGGAAGAAACAGGGGGAGACCTACGAGCAGTACTTC
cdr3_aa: CASSLWKKQGETYEQYF

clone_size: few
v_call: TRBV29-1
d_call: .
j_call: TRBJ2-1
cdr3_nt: TGCAGCGTGAAATCGGGACCATACCCCAATGAGCAGTTCTTC
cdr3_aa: CSVKSGPYPNEQFF

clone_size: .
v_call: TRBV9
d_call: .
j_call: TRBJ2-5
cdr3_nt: TGTGCCAGCAGCGCCGATGGACGCCAACAAGAGACCCAGTACTTC
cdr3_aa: CASSADGRQQETQYF

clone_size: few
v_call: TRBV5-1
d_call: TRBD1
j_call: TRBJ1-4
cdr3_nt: TGCGCCAGCAGCTTGGGGACAGGGGATGAAAAACTGTTTTTT
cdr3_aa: CASSLGTGDEKLFF

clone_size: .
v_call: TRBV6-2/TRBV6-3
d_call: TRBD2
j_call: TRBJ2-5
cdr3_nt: TGTGCCAGCAGTGTAATAGCGGGACGGGAGACCCAGTACTTC
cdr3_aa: CASSVIAGRETQYF

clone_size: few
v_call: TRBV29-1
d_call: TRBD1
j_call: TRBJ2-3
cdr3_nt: TGCAGCGTTCGACAGGGACGCTCTAGCACAGATACGCAGTATTTT
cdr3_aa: CSVRQGRSSTDTQYF

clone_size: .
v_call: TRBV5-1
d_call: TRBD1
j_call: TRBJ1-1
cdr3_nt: TGCGCCAGCAGCTTGGGCGGACAGGGGACCACTGAAGCTTTCTTT
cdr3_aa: CASSLGGQGTTEAFF

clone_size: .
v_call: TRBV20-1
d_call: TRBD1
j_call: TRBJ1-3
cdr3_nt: TGCAGTGCGTGGACAGGTGGAAACACCATATATTTT
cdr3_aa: CSAWTGGNTIYF

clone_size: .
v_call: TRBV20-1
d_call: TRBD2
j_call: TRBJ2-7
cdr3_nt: TGCAGTCCCACTAGCGCGGTGGAGCAGTACTTC
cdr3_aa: CSPTSAVEQYF

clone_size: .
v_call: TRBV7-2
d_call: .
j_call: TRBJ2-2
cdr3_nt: TGTGCCAGCCCGTCATCTAGGACAGCGAACACCGGGGAGCTGTTTTTT
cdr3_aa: CASPSSRTANTGELFF

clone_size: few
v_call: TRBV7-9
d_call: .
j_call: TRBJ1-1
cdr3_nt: TGTGCCAGCAGGGGAACGAGCGGTATGAACACTGAAGCTTTCTTT
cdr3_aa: CASRGTSGMNTEAFF

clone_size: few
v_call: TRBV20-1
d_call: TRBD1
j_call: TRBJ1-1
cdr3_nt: TGCAGTGCTGGCCCGGGACAGGGAGATGAAGCTTTCTTT
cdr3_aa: CSAGPGQGDEAFF

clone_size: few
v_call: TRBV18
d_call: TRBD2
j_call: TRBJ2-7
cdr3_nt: TGTGCCAGCTCGCCTTCAACTAGCGGGAGTTACGAGCAGTACTTC
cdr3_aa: CASSPSTSGSYEQYF

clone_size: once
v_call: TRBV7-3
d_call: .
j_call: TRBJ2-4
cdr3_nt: TGTGCCAGCAGCTTGGACAGTGGCATTCAGTACTTC
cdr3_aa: CASSLDSGIQYF

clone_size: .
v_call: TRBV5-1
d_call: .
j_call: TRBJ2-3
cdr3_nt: TGCGCCAGCAGCGACGGATACACAGATACGCAGTATTTT
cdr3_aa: CASSDGYTDTQYF

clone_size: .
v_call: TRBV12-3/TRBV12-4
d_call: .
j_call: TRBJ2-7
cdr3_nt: TGTGCCAGCAGTTTATCGGCAGGTCACGAGCAGTACTTC
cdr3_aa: CASSLSAGHEQYF

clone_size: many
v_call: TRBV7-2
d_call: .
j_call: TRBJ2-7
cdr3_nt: TGTGCCAGCAGCTTTTTGCGCTCTAGCTCCTACGAGCAGTACTTC
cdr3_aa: CASSFLRSSSYEQYF

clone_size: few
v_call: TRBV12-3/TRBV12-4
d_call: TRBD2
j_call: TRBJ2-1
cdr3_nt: TGTGCCAGCAACCTTAGCGGGAAGAGAGTATACAATGAGCAGTTCTTC
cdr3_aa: CASNLSGKRVYNEQFF

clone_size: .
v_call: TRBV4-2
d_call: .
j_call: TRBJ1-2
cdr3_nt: TGTGCCAGCAGCCAAGATCACGGGGAAACCTATGGCTACACCTTC
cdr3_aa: CASSQDHGETYGYTF

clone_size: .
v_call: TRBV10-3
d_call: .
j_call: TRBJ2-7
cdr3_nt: TGTGCCATCAGGAACGGGGCGGCCTACGAGCAGTACTTC
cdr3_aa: CAIRNGAAYEQYF

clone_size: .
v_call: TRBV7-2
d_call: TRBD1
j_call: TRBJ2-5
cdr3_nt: TGTGCCAGCAGTCCAACTCAGGGGGCGGTTCAGACCCAGTACTTC
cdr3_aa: CASSPTQGAVQTQYF

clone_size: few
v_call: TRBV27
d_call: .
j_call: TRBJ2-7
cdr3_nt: TGTGCCAGCAGTTCTCTCCGACAAGCCTACGAGCAGTACTTC
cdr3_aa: CASSSLRQAYEQYF

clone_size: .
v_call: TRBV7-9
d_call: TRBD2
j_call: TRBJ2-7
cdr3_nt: TGTGCCAGCAGCTGGACTAGCGCTACCTACGAGCAGTACTTC
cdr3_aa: CASSWTSATYEQYF

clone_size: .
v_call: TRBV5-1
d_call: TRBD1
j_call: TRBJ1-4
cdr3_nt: TGCGCCAGCAGCTTGTACAGGGGGCAGAATGAAAAACTGTTTTTT
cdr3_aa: CASSLYRGQNEKLFF

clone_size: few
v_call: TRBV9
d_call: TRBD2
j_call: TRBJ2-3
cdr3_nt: TGTGCCAGCAGCGCCCGACTAGCGGGAGGCACAGATACGCAGTATTTT
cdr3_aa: CASSARLAGGTDTQYF

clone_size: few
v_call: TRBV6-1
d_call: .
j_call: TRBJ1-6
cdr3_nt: TGTGCCAGCAGTGCTACGAGCTCCTATAATTCACCCCTCCACTTT
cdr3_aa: CASSATSSYNSPLHF